This T cell receptor (beta chain) emerged from a study of T-cell reconstitution after alpha-beta-depleted transplantation in children. Notes on the study in general: A year post-transplant, T-cell counts and diversity derived mostly from newly produced T cells. About two months after transplant, alpha-beta T cells reportedly came from several hundred expanded graft clones.

Unique molecular identifiers were incorporated during preparation of the TCRbeta library. Each CDR3 protein gets one entry after TCRdb re-called the PCR reads with MiXCR. The data hold 200,000 or so distinct CDR3 sequences, with approximately 6% observed a single time. This clonotype has a count of ten or more. The antigen is not known. This receptor was identified in a girl younger than two with combined immunodeficiency, due to receive a stem cell transplant. The sample in question was PBMCs, obtained before TCRalphabeta/CD19-depleted stem cell transplant.

In nucleotides, the CDR3 is TGCGCCAGCAAAGCGGGGAAAAAGAACACCGGGGAGCTGTTTTTT. It encodes CASKAGKKNTGELFF. The chain uses TRBV5-1 and TRBJ2-2; 7 bases line up with TRBD2. The junction had 6 bases not matched to a gene; V was cut back by 6 bases and J by 1 base. The CDR3 length is 15 residues. Germline loops: CDR1 SGHRS, CDR2 YFSETQ.